The 24 T cell receptor beta chains listed next were all sequenced from one sample in a study of T cells in Graves' hyperthyroidism and ophthalmopathy. Template material for amplifying TCR beta CDR3 regions consisted of RNA transcripts. Initially, a first-round RT-PCR of the TCR CDR3 employed the HTBI primer set. In TCRdb, the multiplex PCR reads were re-called with MiXCR into one record per CDR3 protein. Of about 590,000 distinct CDR3 sequences listed, around 16% are singletons. The sequenced sample was blood. These receptors all stem from a woman under 40 with Graves' hyperthyroidism.

V is TRBV20-1 and J is TRBJ1-5; 9 bases fit TRBD1. In germline, CDR1 is DFQATT, CDR2 SNEGSKA (reference sequence). With 5 bases clipped from V and 5 bases from J, the junction kept 4 bases outside the gene matches. This CDR3 has 13 residues. Here the CDR3 DNA reads TGCAGTGCTGCGGGACAGGGCTATCAGCCCCAGCATTTT. It is translated as CSAAGQGYQPQHF.

There are a few counts of this clonotype. V gene TRBV11-1 combines with J gene TRBJ2-1; D assignment may be TRBD1 or TRBD2 (5 bases each). This CDR3 has 21 amino acids. Germline V gives CDR1 SGHAT, CDR2 FQDESV (reference sequence). V was pared by 7 bases and J by 10 bases, with 41 bases between. The CDR3 DNA follows: TGTGCCAGCACCCCCCCCCTTGTTTCACCTCAGCCGGGGCCCGAAATTTTGGAGCAGTTCTTC. Translated, it gives CASTPPLVSPQPGPEILEQFF.

The table lists this clonotype with many counts. The rearrangement uses TRBV4-1 and TRBJ2-7; 12 bases fit TRBD2. V gave up 1 base and J gave up 3 bases; unmatched junction bases: 10. The CDR3 totals 18 residues. Germline CDR1 is MGHRA and CDR2 is YSYEKL. CDR3 bases: TGCGCCAGCAGCCAAGGAGGTGGACTAGCGGGACTATACTACGAGCAGTACTTC. Encoded protein: CASSQGGGLAGLYYEQYF.

This clonotype was detected a few times. The V gene is TRBV5-6, the J gene TRBJ2-7; 8 bases align to TRBD1. The CDR3 sequence is 14 residues long. V was clipped by 2 bases and J by 5 bases; unmatched bases: 6. The germline gives CDR1 SGHDT, CDR2 YYEEEE. The CDR3 nucleotides are TGTGCCAGCAGCTTTGGACAGGGTGGCCACGAGCAGTACTTC. Its protein is CASSFGQGGHEQYF.

The table lists this clonotype with a few counts. The rearrangement joins TRBV27 to TRBJ1-5, with 8 bases that match TRBD1. The CDR3 spans 15 residues. Germline-derived CDR1 and CDR2 are MNHEY and SMNVEV (reference sequence). V shed 4 bases, J shed 4 bases, and the junction held 6 bases outside the gene matches. The chain's CDR3 is CASSSGQGKNQPQHF. Written as DNA, the CDR3 is TGTGCCAGCAGTTCAGGACAGGGCAAAAATCAGCCCCAGCATTTT.

This clonotype came up many times. The V and J genes are TRBV2 and TRBJ1-1; D is uncertain. CDR3 length equals 11 residues. CDR1 is SNHLY and CDR2 is FYNNEI in the germline V gene. Trimming stripped 10 bases from V and 11 bases from J, with 17 bases between. The CDR3 sequence: CATEPGVLAFF. The CDR3 region has the DNA TGTGCCACCGAGCCGGGCGTGTTGGCTTTCTTT.

This clonotype has just a few counts. This chain joins TRBV5-5 and TRBJ2-1; 9 bases agree with TRBD2. The junction had 6 bases not matched to a gene; V was cut back by 2 bases and J by 6 bases. Germline CDR1 is SGHKS and CDR2 is YYEKEE (reference sequence). The CDR3 spans 15 residues. The CDR3 reads CASSLLAGAPNEQFF. Written as DNA, the CDR3 is TGTGCCAGCAGCTTATTAGCGGGAGCCCCCAATGAGCAGTTCTTC.

This clonotype showed up just a few times. V is TRBV29-1 and J is TRBJ1-2; D is unresolved. This CDR3 region has 11 residues. The ends were cut back, 3 bases at V and 3 bases at J, with 5 bases in the middle. The germline gives CDR1 SQVTM, CDR2 ANQGSEA. CDR3 coding DNA: TGCAGCGTTGACGGATACTATGGCTACACCTTC. Its translation: CSVDGYYGYTF.

This clonotype was counted only a few times. The rearrangement links TRBV6-2 or TRBV6-3 to TRBJ2-3, with D hard to call. Trimming removed 9 bases from V and 6 bases from J, with 10 bases in between. The CDR3 has 11 amino acids. Germline CDR1 is MNHEY and CDR2 is SVGEGT. CDR3 coding DNA: TGTGCCAGTGCATTGGTGGATACGCAGTATTTT. Its protein product is CASALVDTQYF.

This clonotype was recorded at least ten times. This chain links TRBV30 with TRBJ2-1; 7 nucleotides align to TRBD2. This CDR3 contains 16 residues. Germline values: CDR1 GTSNPN, CDR2 SVGIG (reference sequence). The V segment lost 0 bases and the J segment 6 bases; nucleotides outside the gene matches: 11. The CDR3 is CAWSVTVRGRANEQFF. The DNA of the CDR3 is TGTGCCTGGAGTGTAACAGTACGAGGGAGGGCCAATGAGCAGTTCTTC.

This clonotype was observed at least ten times. The CDR3 DNA reads as TGTGCCAGCAGCCCCGACAGTTATAGCAATCAGCCCCAGCATTTT. It translates to CASSPDSYSNQPQHF. The genes are TRBV18 and TRBJ1-5; a weak D match, TRBD1 (5 bases). The CDR3 totals 15 residues. The V end was cut by 8 bases, the J end by 0 bases, with 14 bases between. Germline values: CDR1 KGHSH, CDR2 LQKENI.

This clonotype came up a few times. The CDR3 DNA reads as TGTGCCAGCAGCGTAACTAGCGGGGGGTCCTACGAGCAGTACTTC. Translation: CASSVTSGGSYEQYF. This chain links TRBV7-2 with TRBJ2-7; 12 bases are a match to TRBD2. Trimming cost V 5 bases and J 1 base; bases outside gene matches: 3. Germline-derived CDR1 and CDR2 are SGHTA and FQGNSA. The CDR3 extends over 15 amino acids.

This clonotype has only a few counts. The V and J genes are TRBV27 and TRBJ2-3; D may be TRBD2 (5 bases). The CDR3 is 17 amino acids. V lost 1 base to trimming and J lost 2 bases, with 16 bases between them. Germline loops: CDR1 MNHEY, CDR2 SMNVEV (reference sequence). The CDR3 loop reads CASSLYPDWQTTDTQYF. The DNA of the CDR3 is TGTGCCAGCAGTTTATACCCGGACTGGCAGACCACAGATACGCAGTATTTT.

The CDR3 reads CASSLMDLHNTEAFF. The CDR3 bases are TGTGCCAGCAGCTTAATGGACCTACACAACACTGAAGCTTTCTTT. This rearrangement joins TRBV7-9 to TRBJ1-1; D call uncertain. CDR3 length: 15 amino acids. Per the germline V gene, CDR1 is SEHNR and CDR2 is FQNEAQ (reference sequence). V lost 2 bases and J 2 bases, leaving 12 bases between the germline ends. Looking up the rest from reference TRBV7-9 and TRBJ1-1 gives the full variable domain: DTGVSQNPRHKITKRGQNVTFRCDPISEHNRLYWYRQTLGQGPEFLTYFQNEAQLEKSRLLSDRFSAERPKGSFSTLEIQRTEQGDSAMYLCASSLMDLHNTEAFFGQGTRLTVV.

V is TRBV29-1 and J is TRBJ2-6; no definite D call. Germline CDR1 and CDR2: SQVTM and ANQGSEA. The ends were cut back, 3 bases at V and 0 bases at J, with 12 bases in the middle. The CDR3 covers 16 residues. In nucleotides, the CDR3 is TGCAGCGTTGATGGCAAAGAGGCCTCTGGGGCCAACGTCCTGACTTTC. Translation: CSVDGKEASGANVLTF.

In this sample, this clonotype turned up many times. The genes are TRBV28 and TRBJ2-5; 9 bases line up with TRBD2. V was clipped by 5 bases and J by 3 bases; unmatched bases: 13. The CDR3 runs to 17 residues. The V gene's germline CDR1 is MDHEN and CDR2 SYDVKM. DNA of the CDR3: TGTGCCAGCAGTAATAGGCGGAGCGGGAGGTCAGAAGAGACCCAGTACTTC. Amino acids: CASSNRRSGRSEETQYF.

This clonotype was counted ten times or more. The chain has TRBV20-1 and TRBJ2-1, with 13 bases identical to TRBD2. The V segment lost 1 base and the J segment 2 bases; nucleotides outside the gene matches: 5. This CDR3 comprises 17 residues. Germline-derived CDR1 and CDR2 are DFQATT and SNEGSKA (reference sequence). Written as DNA, the CDR3 is TGCAGTGCTAGAGGTCCGGGACTAGCGGGACCCTACAATGAGCAGTTCTTC. Protein sequence: CSARGPGLAGPYNEQFF.

The table lists this clonotype with many counts. The chain recombines TRBV11-2 with TRBJ2-1; D might be TRBD2 (5 bases). From germline, CDR1 is SGHAT and CDR2 FQNNGV. Trimming removed 4 bases from V and 1 base from J, with 17 bases in between. The CDR3 is 17 residues long. The chain's CDR3 is CASSSWTLRGSYNEQFF. CDR3 coding DNA: TGTGCCAGCAGCTCCTGGACTCTCCGAGGTTCCTACAATGAGCAGTTCTTC.

This clonotype was found many times. J is TRBJ2-6 and V is TRBV30; TRBD1 matches at 8 bases. The CDR3 runs 16 residues. The germline gives CDR1 GTSNPN, CDR2 SVGIG (reference sequence). The V segment lost 2 bases and the J segment 0 bases; nucleotides outside the gene matches: 3. This chain's CDR3 is CAWSFTGGSGANVLTF. In DNA, the CDR3 is TGTGCCTGGAGTTTCACAGGGGGCTCTGGGGCCAACGTCCTGACTTTC. Full variable domain (missing parts from reference TRBV30 and TRBJ2-6): SQTIHQWPATLVQPVGSPLSLECTVEGTSNPNLYWYRQAAGRGLQLLFYSVGIGQISSEVPQNLSASRPQDRQFILSSKKLLLSDSGFYLCAWSFTGGSGANVLTFGAGSRLTVL.

This clonotype has at least ten counts. The V and J genes are TRBV7-3 and TRBJ2-1; weak D call: TRBD2 (7 bases). CDR3 length equals 16 residues. The V end lost 4 bases, the J end lost 6 bases, and 19 bases lay between the germline ends. Germline CDR1 reads SGHTA; CDR2 reads FQGTGA. CDR3 in DNA: TGTGCCAGCAGCTCTCAAGGGGGACTAAGTCGCAATGAGCAGTTCTTC. This encodes CASSSQGGLSRNEQFF.

This chain's CDR3 is CAWSVLRGARAYEQYF. Written as DNA, the CDR3 is TGTGCCTGGAGTGTACTTAGAGGGGCCCGGGCCTACGAGCAGTACTTC. The gene calls are TRBV30 and TRBJ2-7; the D gene could be TRBD1 or TRBD2 (5 bases each). The germline V and J ends were trimmed by 0 bases and 2 bases, with 17 bases remaining between them. Germline values: CDR1 GTSNPN, CDR2 SVGIG (reference sequence). The CDR3 loop spans 16 amino acids.

In its sample, this clonotype was seen a few times. The J gene is TRBJ2-7, the V gene TRBV4-2; 10 positions match TRBD1. Per germline, CDR1 LGHNA and CDR2 YNFKEQ. The J segment lost 4 bases and the V segment lost 0 bases, leaving 9 bases of the junction unmatched. This CDR3 contains 17 residues. The CDR3 DNA follows: TGTGCCAGCAGCCAAGATATTGGGAGGGACAGGGGATACGAGCAGTACTTC. This gives the protein CASSQDIGRDRGYEQYF.

This clonotype came up many times. This chain links TRBV6-5 with TRBJ2-7; 8 positions match TRBD2. The germline CDR1 and CDR2 sequences are MNHEY and SVGAGI. The V and J ends lost 2 bases and 2 bases, in that order; junction bases with no gene match: 5. The length of the CDR3 is 15 residues. The CDR3 region has the DNA TGTGCCAGCAGTTACGGTCTAGCGGGTGCCTACGAGCAGTACTTC. This sequence encodes CASSYGLAGAYEQYF.

The rearrangement links TRBV29-1 to TRBJ2-7; D gene ambiguous. The germline V gene has CDR1 SQVTM and CDR2 ANQGSEA. Trimming shortened V by 6 bases and J by 6 bases, and 18 bases separated the two germline ends. The CDR3 is 13 residues long. The CDR3 reads CSVVGRAASEQYF. CDR3 coding DNA: TGCAGCGTGGTGGGAAGAGCCGCGTCCGAGCAGTACTTC.